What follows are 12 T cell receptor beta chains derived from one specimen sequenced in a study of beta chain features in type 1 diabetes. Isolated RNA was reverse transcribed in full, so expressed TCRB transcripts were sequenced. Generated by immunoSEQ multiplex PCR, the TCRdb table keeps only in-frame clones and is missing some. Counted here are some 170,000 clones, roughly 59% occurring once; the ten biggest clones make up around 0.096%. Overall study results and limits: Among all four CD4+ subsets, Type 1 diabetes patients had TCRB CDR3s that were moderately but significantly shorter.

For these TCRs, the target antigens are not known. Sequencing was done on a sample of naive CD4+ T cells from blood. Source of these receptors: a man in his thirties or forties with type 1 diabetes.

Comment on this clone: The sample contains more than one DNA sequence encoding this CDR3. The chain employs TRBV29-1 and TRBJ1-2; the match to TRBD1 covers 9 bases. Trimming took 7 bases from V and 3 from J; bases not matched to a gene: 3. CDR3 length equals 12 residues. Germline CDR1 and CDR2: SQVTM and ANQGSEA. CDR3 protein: CSGRQGDYGYTF. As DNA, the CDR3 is TGCAGCGGACGACAGGGGGACTATGGCTACACCTTC.

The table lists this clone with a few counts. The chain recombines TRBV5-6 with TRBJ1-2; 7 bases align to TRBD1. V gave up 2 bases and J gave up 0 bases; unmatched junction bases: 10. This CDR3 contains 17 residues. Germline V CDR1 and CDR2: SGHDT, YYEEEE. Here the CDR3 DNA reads TGTGCCAGCAGCTTACCGGGACAGACTCTTTCTAACTATGGCTACACCTTC. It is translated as CASSLPGQTLSNYGYTF.

This CDR3 is CASSVGSSPYEQYF. Here the CDR3 DNA reads TGTGCCAGCAGCGTAGGGAGTAGCCCCTACGAGCAGTACTTC. This chain uses TRBV9 with TRBJ2-7; no definite D call. The length of the CDR3 is 14 residues. V was trimmed by 0 bases and J by 2 bases, leaving 9 bases between them. Germline lookup yields CDR1 SGDLS and CDR2 YYNGEE.

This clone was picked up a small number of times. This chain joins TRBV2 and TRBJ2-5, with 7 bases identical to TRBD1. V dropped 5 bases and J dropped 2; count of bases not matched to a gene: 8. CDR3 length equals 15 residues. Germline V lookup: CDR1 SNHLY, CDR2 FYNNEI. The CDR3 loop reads CASSYGTVNQETQYF. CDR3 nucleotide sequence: TGTGCCAGCAGTTACGGGACAGTTAATCAAGAGACCCAGTACTTC.

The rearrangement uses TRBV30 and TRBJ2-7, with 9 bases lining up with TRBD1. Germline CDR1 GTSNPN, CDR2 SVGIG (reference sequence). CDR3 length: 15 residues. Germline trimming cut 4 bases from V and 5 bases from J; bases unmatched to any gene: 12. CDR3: CAWIRTGTGYNEQYF. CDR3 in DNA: TGTGCCTGGATCAGAACCGGGACAGGGTACAACGAGCAGTACTTC.

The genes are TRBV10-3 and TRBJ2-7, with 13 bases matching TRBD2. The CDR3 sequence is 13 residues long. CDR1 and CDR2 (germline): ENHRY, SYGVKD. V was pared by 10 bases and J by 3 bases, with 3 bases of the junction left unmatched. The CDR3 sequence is CATGLAGVYEQYF. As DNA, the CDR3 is TGTGCCACCGGACTAGCGGGGGTCTACGAGCAGTACTTC.

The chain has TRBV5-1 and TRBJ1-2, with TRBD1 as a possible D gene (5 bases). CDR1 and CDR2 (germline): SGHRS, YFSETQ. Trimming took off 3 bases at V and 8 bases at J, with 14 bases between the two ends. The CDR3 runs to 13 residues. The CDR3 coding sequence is TGCGCCAGCAGCTACCGACAGACCGGGGGCTACACCTTC. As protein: CASSYRQTGGYTF. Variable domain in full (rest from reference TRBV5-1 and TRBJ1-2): KAGVTQTPRYLIKTRGQQVTLSCSPISGHRSVSWYQQTPGQGLQFLFEYFSETQRNKGNFPGRFSGRQFSNSRSEMNVSTLELGDSALYLCASSYRQTGGYTFGSGTRLTVV.

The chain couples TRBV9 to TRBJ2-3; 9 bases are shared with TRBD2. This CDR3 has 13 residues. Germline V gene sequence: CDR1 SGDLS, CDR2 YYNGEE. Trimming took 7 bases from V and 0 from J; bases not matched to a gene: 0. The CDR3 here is CASGTSSTDTQYF. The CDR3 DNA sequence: TGTGCCAGCGGGACTAGCAGCACAGATACGCAGTATTTT.

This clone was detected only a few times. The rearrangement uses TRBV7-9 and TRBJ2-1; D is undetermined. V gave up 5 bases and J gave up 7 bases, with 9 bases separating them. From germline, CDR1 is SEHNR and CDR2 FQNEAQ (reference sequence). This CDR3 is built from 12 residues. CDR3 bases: TGTGCCAGCAGCCAAATGGGGAATGAGCAGTTCTTC. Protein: CASSQMGNEQFF.

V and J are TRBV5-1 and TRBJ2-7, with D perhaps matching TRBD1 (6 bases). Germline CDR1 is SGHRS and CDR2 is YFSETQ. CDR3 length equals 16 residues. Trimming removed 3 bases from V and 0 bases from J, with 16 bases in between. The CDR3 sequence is CASSSISGVSSYEQYF. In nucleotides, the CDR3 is TGCGCCAGCAGCTCGATATCAGGGGTTAGCTCCTACGAGCAGTACTTC. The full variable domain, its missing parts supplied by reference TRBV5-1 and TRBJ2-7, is KAGVTQTPRYLIKTRGQQVTLSCSPISGHRSVSWYQQTPGQGLQFLFEYFSETQRNKGNFPGRFSGRQFSNSRSEMNVSTLELGDSALYLCASSSISGVSSYEQYFGPGTRLTVT.

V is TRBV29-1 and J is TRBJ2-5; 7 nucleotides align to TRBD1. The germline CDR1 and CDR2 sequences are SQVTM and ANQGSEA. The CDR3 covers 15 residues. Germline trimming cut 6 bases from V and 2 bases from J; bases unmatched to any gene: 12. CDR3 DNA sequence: TGCAGCGTGACGAGGACAGGATCGACTCAAGAGACCCAGTACTTC. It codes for CSVTRTGSTQETQYF. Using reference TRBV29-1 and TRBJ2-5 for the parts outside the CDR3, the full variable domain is SAVISQKPSRDICQRGTSLTIQCQVDSQVTMMFWYRQQPGQSLTLIATANQGSEATYESGFVIDKFPISRPNLTFSTLTVSNMSPEDSSIYLCSVTRTGSTQETQYFGPGTRLLVL.

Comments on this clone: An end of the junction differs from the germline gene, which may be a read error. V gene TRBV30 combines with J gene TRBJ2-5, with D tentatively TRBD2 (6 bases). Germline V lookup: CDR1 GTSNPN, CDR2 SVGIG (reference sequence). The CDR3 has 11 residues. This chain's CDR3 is CAWSETRVAHF. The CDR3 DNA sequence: TGTGCCTGGAGTGAGACTAGGGTCGCACACTTC. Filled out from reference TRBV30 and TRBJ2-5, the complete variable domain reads SQTIHQWPATLVQPVGSPLSLECTVEGTSNPNLYWYRQAAGRGLQLLFYSVGIGQISSEVPQNLSASRPQDRQFILSSKKLLLSDSGFYLCAWSETRVAHFGPGTRLLVL.